Listed here are 3 T cell receptor beta chains from one sample, sequenced in a study of blood T cell repertoires in COVID-19. Profiling relied on immunoSEQ multiplex PCR, and the TCRdb table lists in-frame clones only, not all of them. The repertoire consists of about 160,000 clones, with approximately 90% occurring once and the leading ten covering about a tenth. Specimen: peripheral blood. The receptors come from a woman in her 70s with COVID-19, enrolled during active disease.

The rearrangement links TRBV29-1 to TRBJ2-2; 12 bases agree with TRBD2. The CDR3 totals 17 residues. J was trimmed by 4 bases and V by 3 bases; bases with no gene match: 9. In germline, CDR1 is SQVTM, CDR2 ANQGSEA. Here the CDR3 DNA reads TGCAGCGTTGACACGCTAGCGGGGGGGCCGGGCACCGGGGAGCTGTTTTTT. Protein product: CSVDTLAGGPGTGELFF.

The genes are TRBV5-6 and TRBJ2-1, with D possibly TRBD1 on 6 matching bases. CDR1 and CDR2 from the germline V gene are SGHDT and YYEEEE. The CDR3 covers 14 residues. Trimming pared 4 bases from V and 4 bases from J, leaving 12 bases between. CDR3 bases: TGTGCCAGCAGCCACGACAGGCGATACAATGAGCAGTTCTTC. The encoded protein is CASSHDRRYNEQFF.

This chain joins TRBV13 and TRBJ1-6, with 10 bases lining up with TRBD1. V shed 1 base, J shed 9 bases, and the junction held 3 bases outside the gene matches. This CDR3 spans 15 amino acids. Germline values: CDR1 PRHDT, CDR2 FYEKMQ (reference sequence). Written as DNA, the CDR3 is TGTGCCAGCAGCTTAGAGGGACAGGGGTTTTCACCCCTCCACTTT. Protein: CASSLEGQGFSPLHF.